These 5 T cell receptor beta chains originate from one sample sequenced in a study of control samples from healthy donors and cancer patients. Using immunoSEQ multiplex PCR, the repertoire was profiled, and TCRdb retains in-frame clones only, with some absent. This table has 20,000 to 25,000 clones, roughly 84% appearing once. The material sequenced was PBMCs. These receptors all come from a man in his 60s with colorectal cancer.

The chain has TRBV15 and TRBJ1-5; D unresolved. Deletions cut 0 bases from V and 1 base from J, with 16 bases between. CDR1 is LNHNV and CDR2 is YYDKDF in the germline V gene (reference sequence). This CDR3 region has 18 residues. DNA of the CDR3: TGTGCCACCAGCAGAGATCGGGCAGGAGTCAACAGCAATCAGCCCCAGCATTTT. Translated: CATSRDRAGVNSNQPQHF.

The table lists this clone with a few counts. The rearrangement links TRBV11-3 to TRBJ2-2; 12 bases fit TRBD1. V gave up 4 bases and J gave up 6 bases; unmatched junction bases: 3. From germline, CDR1 is SGHNT and CDR2 YENEEA. This CDR3 is built from 15 residues. The CDR3 loop reads CASSSGTGGSGELFF. In DNA, the CDR3 is TGTGCCAGCAGCTCGGGGACAGGGGGCTCCGGGGAGCTGTTTTTT. Full variable domain (remainder filled in from reference TRBV11-3 and TRBJ2-2): EAGVVQSPRYKIIEKKQPVAFWCNPISGHNTLYWYLQNLGQGPELLIRYENEEAVDDSQLPKDRFSAERLKGVDSTLKIQPAELGDSAVYLCASSSGTGGSGELFFGEGSRLTVL.

This sequence joins TRBV7-9 and TRBJ2-6; D is unclear. This CDR3 contains 15 residues. Trimming cost V 1 base and J 2 bases, with 6 bases left between them. The germline V gene has CDR1 SEHNR and CDR2 FQNEAQ (reference sequence). The CDR3: CASSLGGAGANVLTF. The CDR3 DNA sequence: TGTGCCAGCAGCTTAGGTGGGGCTGGGGCCAACGTCCTGACTTTC.

V usage is TRBV19 and J usage is TRBJ1-5, with D uncertain. Germline V gene sequence: CDR1 LNHDA, CDR2 SQIVND (reference sequence). V shed 7 bases and J shed 6 bases, with 19 bases lying between them. There are 15 residues in the CDR3. CDR3 nucleotides: TGTGCCAGTACCACTGAACTATACTTTAGTCAGCCCCAGCATTTT. Its translation is CASTTELYFSQPQHF.

The rearrangement uses TRBV7-8 and TRBJ2-6, with D tentatively TRBD1 (5 bases). The CDR3 has 16 amino acids. The V gene lost 5 bases and the J gene lost 0 bases, with 11 bases spanning the gap. CDR1 SGHVS and CDR2 FQNEAQ come from the germline V gene. In DNA, the CDR3 is TGTGCCAGCAGCCCCAACAGGTACTCTGGGGCCAACGTCCTGACTTTC. Translating gives CASSPNRYSGANVLTF.